Listed below are T cell receptor beta chains from one sample, sequenced in a study of human T cells and chemical hapten exposure. MiXCR was run by TCRdb on the RACE reads, yielding one entry per CDR3 protein. The repertoire holds about 96,000 distinct CDR3 sequences, with approximately 8.6% as singletons. The sample was whole blood, taken in connection with sensitization to the hapten diphenylcyclopropenone (DPC). The receptors were gathered from a middle-aged woman with alopecia areata. Some clones in this sample may be carry-over from other donors' samples. Each CDR3 is given with its conserved first and last residue. Fields, in order: D gene, clone size, V gene, J gene, CDR3 DNA, CDR3 protein. D genes are given only for firm matches. Clone size is not always given. Where it is, it says once, few, many or a class for expanded clones.

D gene: NA; clone size: few; V gene: TRBV28; J gene: TRBJ1-1; CDR3 DNA: TGTGCCAGCAGTACCAGATTGTGGCGGGGACTAGGGGCTTTCTTT; CDR3 protein: CASSTRLWRGLGAFF
D gene: NA; clone size: many; V gene: TRBV7-3; J gene: TRBJ1-1; CDR3 DNA: TGTGCCAGCAGCTTAGATGGGGGGCGATTTCCCCCTGAAGCTTTCTTT; CDR3 protein: CASSLDGGRFPPEAFF
D gene: NA; clone size: few; V gene: TRBV20-1; J gene: TRBJ1-5; CDR3 DNA: TGCAGTGCTAGAGATTACCTGGATCCGACGGTCGATAGCAATCAGCCCCAGCATTTT; CDR3 protein: CSARDYLDPTVDSNQPQHF
D gene: NA; clone size: NA; V gene: TRBV20-1; J gene: TRBJ1-2; CDR3 DNA: TGCAGTGCTAGATCAGGGCAGGGTGCGGTAGTGGGCTACACCTTC; CDR3 protein: CSARSGQGAVVGYTF
D gene: NA; clone size: many; V gene: TRBV6-2/TRBV6-3; J gene: TRBJ2-3; CDR3 DNA: TGTGCCAGCACCACCCCCACCGGGCGTTACGCAGATACGCAGTATTTT; CDR3 protein: CASTTPTGRYADTQYF
D gene: TRBD1; clone size: NA; V gene: TRBV6-2/TRBV6-3; J gene: TRBJ2-7; CDR3 DNA: TGTGCCAGCAGTTACCGTCCAGGGGGTTCCACCTACGAGCAGTACTTC; CDR3 protein: CASSYRPGGSTYEQYF
D gene: NA; clone size: many; V gene: TRBV5-4; J gene: TRBJ1-2; CDR3 DNA: TGTGCCAGCAGCTTGGCCGGAAACTATGGCTACACCTTC; CDR3 protein: CASSLAGNYGYTF
D gene: NA; clone size: few; V gene: TRBV6-1; J gene: TRBJ2-5; CDR3 DNA: TGTGCCAGCAGTTGGGGACAAGAGACCCAGTACTTC; CDR3 protein: CASSWGQETQYF
D gene: NA; clone size: many; V gene: TRBV12-3/TRBV12-4; J gene: TRBJ2-2; CDR3 DNA: TGTGCCAGCAGTTTCAGCACCAACACCGGGGAGCTGTTTTTT; CDR3 protein: CASSFSTNTGELFF
D gene: NA; clone size: once; V gene: TRBV21-1; J gene: TRBJ2-7; CDR3 DNA: TGTGCCAGCAGCAACCCCGGTTACGAGCAGTACTTC; CDR3 protein: CASSNPGYEQYF
D gene: NA; clone size: NA; V gene: TRBV4-1; J gene: TRBJ2-3; CDR3 DNA: TGCGCCAGCAGCCAAGTCGGCAATACGCAGTATTTT; CDR3 protein: CASSQVGNTQYF
D gene: TRBD2; clone size: few; V gene: TRBV6-2/TRBV6-3; J gene: TRBJ2-7; CDR3 DNA: TGTGCCAGCAGTTTCTTTAGCGGGGAGCAGTACTTC; CDR3 protein: CASSFFSGEQYF
D gene: NA; clone size: NA; V gene: TRBV21-1; J gene: TRBJ1-6; CDR3 DNA: TGTGCCAGCAGCAAAGTGCCGCAGGGGGCGAACAATTCACCCCTCCACTTT; CDR3 protein: CASSKVPQGANNSPLHF
D gene: NA; clone size: many; V gene: TRBV29-1; J gene: TRBJ1-4; CDR3 DNA: TGCAGCGTTGAAGCACAGGGTCGGAAACTGTTTTTT; CDR3 protein: CSVEAQGRKLFF
D gene: NA; clone size: NA; V gene: TRBV7-3; J gene: TRBJ2-1; CDR3 DNA: TGTGCCAGCAGCTTCGGGACACCTTACAATGAGCAGTTCTTC; CDR3 protein: CASSFGTPYNEQFF
D gene: NA; clone size: NA; V gene: TRBV29-1; J gene: TRBJ2-1; CDR3 DNA: TGCAGCGTTGCTGGCAGGGCCTACAATGAGCAGTTCTTC; CDR3 protein: CSVAGRAYNEQFF
D gene: NA; clone size: many; V gene: TRBV4-3; J gene: TRBJ2-6; CDR3 DNA: TGCGCCAGCAGCCAAGAGGTCGGGGGATTTGCTGGGGCCAACGTCCTGACTTTC; CDR3 protein: CASSQEVGGFAGANVLTF
D gene: TRBD2; clone size: many; V gene: TRBV3-1; J gene: TRBJ2-7; CDR3 DNA: TGTGCCAGCAGCCAAGGATCACTAGCGGGTCCCTACGAGCAGTACTTC; CDR3 protein: CASSQGSLAGPYEQYF
D gene: TRBD2; clone size: many; V gene: TRBV11-2; J gene: TRBJ2-5; CDR3 DNA: TGTGCCAGCAGTCCGGGGGGACTCCAAGAGACCCAGTACTTC; CDR3 protein: CASSPGGLQETQYF
D gene: NA; clone size: many; V gene: TRBV2; J gene: TRBJ2-1; CDR3 DNA: TGTGCCAGCAGTGAACTGGCCGAGCAGTTCTTC; CDR3 protein: CASSELAEQFF
D gene: TRBD2; clone size: few; V gene: TRBV20-1; J gene: TRBJ2-7; CDR3 DNA: TGCAGTGCTAGCGCCGAAGGGACTAGCGGGAGAAACGAGCAGTACTTC; CDR3 protein: CSASAEGTSGRNEQYF
D gene: NA; clone size: many; V gene: TRBV7-8; J gene: TRBJ2-7; CDR3 DNA: TGTGCCAGCAGCTTAGCGGCCGGTGCCTACGAGCAGTACTTC; CDR3 protein: CASSLAAGAYEQYF
D gene: NA; clone size: many; V gene: TRBV12-3/TRBV12-4; J gene: TRBJ2-2; CDR3 DNA: TGTGCCAGCAGTTTTAAGGGTCTGGGCACCGGGGAGCTGTTTTTT; CDR3 protein: CASSFKGLGTGELFF
D gene: NA; clone size: NA; V gene: TRBV6-2/TRBV6-3; J gene: TRBJ2-2; CDR3 DNA: TGTGCCACCCGCCTTGTGCGGGGGGAGCTGTTTTTT; CDR3 protein: CATRLVRGELFF
D gene: NA; clone size: NA; V gene: TRBV29-1; J gene: TRBJ1-5; CDR3 DNA: TGCAGCGTTAGGCACGATAGCAATCAGCCCCAGCATTTT; CDR3 protein: CSVRHDSNQPQHF
D gene: NA; clone size: many; V gene: TRBV5-5; J gene: TRBJ2-1; CDR3 DNA: TGTGCCAGCAGCTTGTCGGCAGGGCCCTACAATGAGCAGTTCTTC; CDR3 protein: CASSLSAGPYNEQFF
D gene: TRBD1; clone size: many; V gene: TRBV6-2/TRBV6-3; J gene: TRBJ2-7; CDR3 DNA: TGTGCCAGCAGTTACCGCACAGGGGGCTCCTACGAGCAGTACTTC; CDR3 protein: CASSYRTGGSYEQYF
D gene: NA; clone size: many; V gene: TRBV7-9; J gene: TRBJ2-1; CDR3 DNA: TGTGCCAGCAGCGCCGCCTACAATGAGCAGTTCTTC; CDR3 protein: CASSAAYNEQFF
D gene: NA; clone size: many; V gene: TRBV5-1; J gene: TRBJ2-2; CDR3 DNA: TGCGCCAGCAGCTTGAATTCGGGAGAGAACGGGGAGCTGTTTTTT; CDR3 protein: CASSLNSGENGELFF
D gene: TRBD1; clone size: once; V gene: TRBV28; J gene: TRBJ2-7; CDR3 DNA: TGTGCCAGCAGTCCCTGGACAGGCTCTCAGGGGTACGAGCAGTACTTC; CDR3 protein: CASSPWTGSQGYEQYF
D gene: NA; clone size: NA; V gene: TRBV29-1; J gene: TRBJ2-7; CDR3 DNA: TGCAGCGTTGAAGATCCAAAGAATAACGGGCAGTACTTC; CDR3 protein: CSVEDPKNNGQYF
D gene: NA; clone size: many; V gene: TRBV6-2/TRBV6-3; J gene: TRBJ2-4; CDR3 DNA: TGTGCCAGCAGCGTTGGGGGTTTGCGCAAAAACATTCAGTACTTC; CDR3 protein: CASSVGGLRKNIQYF
D gene: NA; clone size: many; V gene: TRBV4-3; J gene: TRBJ2-1; CDR3 DNA: TGCGCCAGCAGCCAAGATATCGGGCCTGGGCAGTTCTTC; CDR3 protein: CASSQDIGPGQFF
D gene: TRBD2; clone size: many; V gene: TRBV20-1; J gene: TRBJ2-7; CDR3 DNA: TGCAGTGCTAACCCCCCGACTAGCGGGAGCTACGAGCAGTACTTC; CDR3 protein: CSANPPTSGSYEQYF
D gene: NA; clone size: many; V gene: TRBV28; J gene: TRBJ2-7; CDR3 DNA: TGTGCCAGCAGCGACGCAGGAGCGAGCTCCTACGAGCAGTACTTC; CDR3 protein: CASSDAGASSYEQYF
D gene: NA; clone size: many; V gene: TRBV6-6; J gene: TRBJ2-5; CDR3 DNA: TGTGCCAGCAGACCAGGGGTCCAAGAGACCCAGTACTTC; CDR3 protein: CASRPGVQETQYF
D gene: NA; clone size: few; V gene: TRBV7-2; J gene: TRBJ2-2; CDR3 DNA: TGTGCCAGCAGCTTAGTTGGCGGGACGAACACCGGGGAGCTGTTTTTT; CDR3 protein: CASSLVGGTNTGELFF
D gene: NA; clone size: many; V gene: TRBV7-2; J gene: TRBJ1-5; CDR3 DNA: TGTGCCAGCAGCTTAGTGGGAAGTGAGCGACAGCCCCAGCATTTT; CDR3 protein: CASSLVGSERQPQHF
D gene: NA; clone size: many; V gene: TRBV5-6; J gene: TRBJ1-1; CDR3 DNA: TGTGCCAGCAGCTTGGTTTTCCCGGGAGTAGGAGCTTTCTTT; CDR3 protein: CASSLVFPGVGAFF
D gene: NA; clone size: many; V gene: TRBV3-1; J gene: TRBJ1-1; CDR3 DNA: TGTGCCAGCAGCCAAGCCCGATCGGGACTTTTGAACACTGAAGCTTTCTTT; CDR3 protein: CASSQARSGLLNTEAFF
D gene: TRBD2; clone size: few; V gene: TRBV15; J gene: TRBJ2-7; CDR3 DNA: TGTGCCACCAGCAGAGATCGAGGGACTACCTACGAGCAGTACTTC; CDR3 protein: CATSRDRGTTYEQYF
D gene: TRBD2; clone size: few; V gene: TRBV20-1; J gene: TRBJ2-1; CDR3 DNA: TGCAGTGCTGGAAACCTCTTCGGGAGGGCCCCTAACAATGAGCAGTTCTTC; CDR3 protein: CSAGNLFGRAPNNEQFF
D gene: TRBD1; clone size: few; V gene: TRBV11-2; J gene: TRBJ1-2; CDR3 DNA: TGTGCCAGCAGCTTAGATCTCTGGGGACAGCGAGTAGACTACACCTTC; CDR3 protein: CASSLDLWGQRVDYTF
D gene: NA; clone size: NA; V gene: TRBV6-2/TRBV6-3; J gene: TRBJ2-6; CDR3 DNA: TGTGCCAGCAGTTACGACGGTGGGACTGGGGCCAACGTCCTGACTTTC; CDR3 protein: CASSYDGGTGANVLTF
D gene: TRBD2; clone size: many; V gene: TRBV3-1; J gene: TRBJ2-3; CDR3 DNA: TGTGCCAGCAGCGAGACTAGCGGGAGTACAGATACGCAGTATTTT; CDR3 protein: CASSETSGSTDTQYF
D gene: NA; clone size: few; V gene: TRBV7-2; J gene: TRBJ2-7; CDR3 DNA: TGTGCCAGCAGCTTAGAGGTACCCTCTGCCTACGAGCAGTACTTC; CDR3 protein: CASSLEVPSAYEQYF
D gene: TRBD1; clone size: many; V gene: TRBV2; J gene: TRBJ2-3; CDR3 DNA: TGTGCCAGCAGGACAGGGGCAGATACGCAGTATTTT; CDR3 protein: CASRTGADTQYF
D gene: NA; clone size: many; V gene: TRBV7-8; J gene: TRBJ2-2; CDR3 DNA: TGTGCCAGCAGCCCTGGGGGCGGGGAGCTGTTTTTT; CDR3 protein: CASSPGGGELFF
D gene: NA; clone size: NA; V gene: TRBV10-3; J gene: TRBJ1-4; CDR3 DNA: TGTGCCATCAGTGTGGGCAGTGAGAATGAAAAACTGTTTTTT; CDR3 protein: CAISVGSENEKLFF
D gene: TRBD1; clone size: many; V gene: TRBV7-9; J gene: TRBJ2-7; CDR3 DNA: TGTGCCAGCAGCCAGCCATCCGGGACAGGGATGGGCGAGCAGTACTTC; CDR3 protein: CASSQPSGTGMGEQYF
D gene: TRBD2; clone size: NA; V gene: TRBV4-2; J gene: TRBJ2-5; CDR3 DNA: TGTGCCAGCAGCCAAGAGGGAGCGGGACAAGAGACCCAGTACTTC; CDR3 protein: CASSQEGAGQETQYF
D gene: TRBD2; clone size: many; V gene: TRBV6-2/TRBV6-3; J gene: TRBJ2-1; CDR3 DNA: TGTGCCAGCAAGGGACTAGCGGGCTACAATGAGCAGTTCTTC; CDR3 protein: CASKGLAGYNEQFF